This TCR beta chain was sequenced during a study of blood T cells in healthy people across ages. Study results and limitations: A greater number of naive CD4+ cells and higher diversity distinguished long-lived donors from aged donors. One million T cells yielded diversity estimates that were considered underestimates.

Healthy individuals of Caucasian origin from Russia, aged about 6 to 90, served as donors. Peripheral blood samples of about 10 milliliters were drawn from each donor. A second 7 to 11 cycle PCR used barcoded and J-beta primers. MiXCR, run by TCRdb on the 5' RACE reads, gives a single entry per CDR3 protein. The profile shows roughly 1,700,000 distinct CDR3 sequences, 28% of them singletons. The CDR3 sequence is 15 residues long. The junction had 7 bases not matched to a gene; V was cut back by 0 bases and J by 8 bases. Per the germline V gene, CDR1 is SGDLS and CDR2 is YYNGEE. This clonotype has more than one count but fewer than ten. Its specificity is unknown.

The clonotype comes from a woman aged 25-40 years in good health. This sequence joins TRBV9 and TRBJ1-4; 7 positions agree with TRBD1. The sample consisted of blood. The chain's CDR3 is CASSVEGGRNEKLFF. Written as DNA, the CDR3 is TGTGCCAGCAGCGTAGAAGGGGGCAGAAACGAAAAACTGTTTTTT.